This record looks at one TCR beta chain sequence and its context. This record belongs to a study of blood T cell repertoires in COVID-19. Study summary: Donors in the United States, Italy and Spain gave samples during acute or convalescent COVID-19.

Methods used by the authors: Reference gene primer amplification in the assay estimated nucleated cell counts. Method: immunoSEQ multiplex PCR; TCRdb's copy keeps in-frame clones and lacks some. V and J calls and clone size come straight from that table; D and trimming were deduced from the DNA. The sample has about 180,000 clones, just over 85% seen once; the top ten hold 7% to 10%. Per germline, CDR1 SGHNT and CDR2 YENEEA. V trimming: 5 bases; J trimming: 3 bases; junction bases outside the gene matches: 6. There are 14 residues in the CDR3. This TCR was recovered from a man aged 45-65 years with active or convalescent COVID-19. The genes are TRBV11-3 and TRBJ2-5, with TRBD2 identical over 7 bases. The sequencing input was peripheral blood. The CDR3 nucleotides are TGTGCCAGCAGCCCACCGGGAGGAAAAGAGACCCAGTACTTC. It encodes CASSPPGGKETQYF.